These T cell receptor beta chains were read from a single sample in a study of vaccination effects on CD4 cells after COVID-19. Only in-frame clones appear in the TCRdb table, and some are missing; sequencing was by immunoSEQ multiplex PCR. The profile shows some 16,000 clones, 76% of them singletons. What these receptors recognize is not known. Sequenced material: CD4+ T cells from PBMCs cultured with HCoV-NL63 spike peptides, taken after COVID-19 vaccination. The origin of the receptors is a human donor who received a COVID-19 vaccine. Each CDR3 is given with its conserved first and last residue. The order of the fields is D gene, clone size, J gene, CDR3 length, V gene, CDR3 protein, CDR3 DNA. D genes are given only for firm matches. Size values are once, few and many counts, or a class for expanded clones, and some rows have none.

>-|-|TRBJ1-5|13|TRBV19
CASSIEGGQPQHF
TGTGCCAGTAGTATAGAGGGCGGTCAGCCCCAGCATTTT
>-|-|TRBJ2-7|14|TRBV6-5
CASSPRLGSYEQYF
TGTGCCAGCAGTCCCCGACTGGGCTCCTACGAGCAGTACTTC
>TRBD1|-|TRBJ2-3|14|TRBV3-1/TRBV3-2
CASSEGQGKDTQYF
TGTGCCAGCAGCGAGGGACAGGGGAAAGATACGCAGTATTTT
>TRBD1|-|TRBJ1-5|14|TRBV6-5
CASTRDRGNQPQHF
TGTGCCAGTACCCGGGACAGGGGTAATCAGCCCCAGCATTTT
>-|-|TRBJ1-6|15|TRBV14
CASSQGQGINSPLHF
TGTGCCAGCAGCCAGGGGCAGGGGATTAATTCACCCCTCCACTTT
>TRBD2|few|TRBJ2-1|16|TRBV7-2
CASRGLLGTRFNEQFF
TGTGCCAGCAGAGGACTTCTGGGGACTAGGTTTAATGAGCAGTTCTTC
>-|-|TRBJ2-7|13|TRBV3-1/TRBV3-2
CASSQELSYEQYF
TGTGCCAGCAGCCAAGAATTATCCTACGAGCAGTACTTC
>TRBD2|-|TRBJ2-7|16|TRBV7-2
CASSLAPAGGTIEQYF
TGTGCCAGCAGCTTAGCCCCAGCGGGAGGGACTATCGAGCAGTACTTC
>TRBD2|once|TRBJ2-1|14|TRBV20-1
CSASRDYSYNEQFF
TGCAGTGCTAGTCGGGACTACTCCTACAATGAGCAGTTCTTC
>-|-|TRBJ1-2|12|TRBV13
CASSLGGDGYTF
TGTGCCAGCAGCTTGGGAGGGGATGGCTACACCTTC
>TRBD2|-|TRBJ2-1|17|TRBV7-2
CASSLPPGRGGLNEQFF
TGTGCCAGCAGCTTACCCCCGGGGCGGGGGGGCCTCAATGAGCAGTTCTTC